Listed below are T cell receptor beta chains from one sample, sequenced in a study of response to subunit inactivated influenza vaccine. TCRdb fed the RT-PCR reads into MiXCR, producing one record per CDR3 protein. This sample has 800,000 or so distinct CDR3 sequences, with 21% found just once. The sample here was PBMCs from blood, taken roughly 5 days after vaccination. These TCRs come from a man over 45 who received an inactivated influenza vaccine. Both conserved end residues are part of each CDR3. Fields, in order: CDR3 length, V gene, clone size, J gene, D gene, CDR3 protein, CDR3 DNA. The D gene is left open where the match is weak. Clone size is stated in some rows and not others, as once, few, many or a class when expanded.

cdr3_length: 17
v_call: TRBV7-9
clone_size: .
j_call: TRBJ1-3
d_call: TRBD1
cdr3_aa: CASSGSRDRYSGNTIYF
cdr3_nt: TGTGCCAGCAGCGGCAGCCGGGACAGGTACTCTGGAAACACCATATATTTT

cdr3_length: 16
v_call: TRBV9
clone_size: few
j_call: TRBJ2-1
d_call: TRBD2
cdr3_aa: CASSVAVSGFYNEQFF
cdr3_nt: TGTGCCAGCAGCGTAGCAGTTAGCGGGTTCTACAATGAGCAGTTCTTC

cdr3_length: 15
v_call: TRBV10-3
clone_size: few
j_call: TRBJ2-1
d_call: .
cdr3_aa: CAISVHTSSYNEQFF
cdr3_nt: TGTGCCATCAGTGTGCACACGAGCTCCTACAATGAGCAGTTCTTC

cdr3_length: 15
v_call: TRBV20-1
clone_size: few
j_call: TRBJ2-1
d_call: .
cdr3_aa: CCANSLDRSYNEQFF
cdr3_nt: TGCTGTGCTAATTCCCTAGACCGCTCCTACAATGAGCAGTTCTTC

cdr3_length: 13
v_call: TRBV2
clone_size: .
j_call: TRBJ2-2
d_call: .
cdr3_aa: CASSPVSPGELFF
cdr3_nt: TGTGCCAGCAGCCCAGTAAGCCCCGGGGAGCTGTTTTTT

cdr3_length: 15
v_call: TRBV15
clone_size: few
j_call: TRBJ2-5
d_call: .
cdr3_aa: CATSRMNSGKETQYF
cdr3_nt: TGTGCCACCAGCAGAATGAATAGCGGTAAAGAGACCCAGTACTTC

cdr3_length: 18
v_call: TRBV18
clone_size: many
j_call: TRBJ2-7
d_call: TRBD2
cdr3_aa: CASSPSSGRDAFIYEQYF
cdr3_nt: TGTGCCAGCTCACCATCTAGCGGGAGGGATGCATTCATCTACGAGCAGTACTTC

cdr3_length: 16
v_call: TRBV5-1
clone_size: few
j_call: TRBJ1-1
d_call: TRBD1
cdr3_aa: CASRVGTGGLKTEAFF
cdr3_nt: TGCGCCAGCAGGGTGGGGACAGGGGGCTTGAAGACTGAAGCTTTCTTT

cdr3_length: 16
v_call: TRBV6-5
clone_size: .
j_call: TRBJ2-3
d_call: TRBD1
cdr3_aa: CASSLGTGTGSDTQYF
cdr3_nt: TGTGCCAGCAGTTTGGGAACCGGGACAGGGTCAGATACGCAGTATTTT

cdr3_length: 15
v_call: TRBV28
clone_size: few
j_call: TRBJ2-7
d_call: TRBD1
cdr3_aa: CASSLSGTGLYEQYF
cdr3_nt: TGTGCCAGCAGTTTATCAGGGACAGGTTTATACGAGCAGTACTTC

cdr3_length: 13
v_call: TRBV24-1
clone_size: .
j_call: TRBJ1-5
d_call: .
cdr3_aa: CATSGGANQPQHF
cdr3_nt: TGTGCCACCAGTGGAGGGGCTAATCAGCCCCAGCATTTT

cdr3_length: 17
v_call: TRBV15
clone_size: .
j_call: TRBJ2-7
d_call: TRBD2
cdr3_aa: CATSRARLAGDLYEQYF
cdr3_nt: TGTGCCACCAGCAGAGCGCGACTAGCGGGAGACCTTTACGAGCAGTACTTC

cdr3_length: 17
v_call: TRBV15
clone_size: few
j_call: TRBJ2-2
d_call: TRBD2
cdr3_aa: CATSRPGGVWDTGELFF
cdr3_nt: TGTGCCACCAGCAGACCCGGGGGGGTCTGGGACACCGGGGAGCTGTTTTTT

cdr3_length: 13
v_call: TRBV6-6
clone_size: once
j_call: TRBJ1-6
d_call: .
cdr3_aa: CASSSEGNSPLHF
cdr3_nt: TGTGCCAGCAGTTCCGAAGGAAATTCACCCCTCCACTTT

cdr3_length: 14
v_call: TRBV6-2/TRBV6-3
clone_size: .
j_call: TRBJ2-3
d_call: .
cdr3_aa: CASSYRAATDTQYF
cdr3_nt: TGTGCCAGCAGTTACAGGGCCGCAACAGATACGCAGTATTTT

cdr3_length: 15
v_call: TRBV29-1
clone_size: .
j_call: TRBJ2-1
d_call: TRBD2
cdr3_aa: CSVDRGRASFYEQFF
cdr3_nt: TGCAGCGTTGATCGCGGGAGGGCCTCTTTTTATGAGCAGTTCTTC

cdr3_length: 16
v_call: TRBV12-3/TRBV12-4
clone_size: few
j_call: TRBJ2-1
d_call: .
cdr3_aa: CASSRRLVDRNNEQFF
cdr3_nt: TGTGCCAGCAGTCGCAGACTAGTAGACCGCAACAATGAGCAGTTCTTC

cdr3_length: 12
v_call: TRBV20-1
clone_size: many
j_call: TRBJ2-7
d_call: .
cdr3_aa: CSARHTSYEQYF
cdr3_nt: TGCAGTGCTAGGCACACCTCCTACGAGCAGTACTTC

cdr3_length: 15
v_call: TRBV12-3/TRBV12-4
clone_size: few
j_call: TRBJ2-5
d_call: .
cdr3_aa: CASSLVHRVGETQYF
cdr3_nt: TGTGCCAGCAGTTTAGTTCACAGGGTCGGCGAGACCCAGTACTTC

cdr3_length: 11
v_call: TRBV28
clone_size: .
j_call: TRBJ1-2
d_call: .
cdr3_aa: CASSLPGGLAF
cdr3_nt: TGTGCCAGCAGTTTACCAGGCGGCTTAGCCTTC